Included here is one T cell receptor beta chain sequence, with context. There is no known antigen for this receptor. No much larger clonotype is one base removed from it; base qualities were not supplied. CDR1 and CDR2 are drawn from the germline V gene (reference sequence): DFQATT, SNEGSKA. The CDR3 spans 13 residues, from the cysteine through the phenylalanine. Only the CDR3 part of the read is kept: 39 bases, read in frame from the first base. V gives up 6 bases and J gives up 3 bases, and the segment between their germline ends measures 14 bases. This entry is derived from a study of blood T cells in healthy people across ages (dated by TCRdb to about 2015). Looking at the study overall: In model experiments, template switching captured roughly one uniquely barcoded TCR beta cDNA molecule for every two T cells. Using deep sequencing normalized with unique cDNA molecular identifiers, the study measured how TCR beta repertoire diversity changes with age. Donors of different ages were randomly distributed across sequencing lanes to avoid experimental bias. For two donors (one aged 18 to 30 and one aged 80 or older), the study analyzed two additional independent replicas of 1 million unique cDNA reads from the same blood draw. The donors were divided into four age groups: young (average around 16 years), middle-aged (about 39), aged (approximately 64) and long-lived (roughly 82).

The donors were roughly 40 Caucasian individuals from Russia, aged roughly 6 to 100 years, who were systemically healthy. Each donor gave 8 to 10 milliliters of peripheral blood, drawn into EDTA-treated Vacutainer tubes. Ficoll-Paque density-gradient centrifugation was used to isolate PBMCs, with at least 6.5 million per sample. Total RNA, at least 5 micrograms per sample, was extracted from PBMCs with Trizol reagent. The percentages of naive CD45RAhigh/CD27high T cells were determined by flow cytometry on a PBMC aliquot from every donor. Here is what the overall study found, with its caveats: Estimates of total diversity based on one million sequenced T cells were considered lower bounds and underestimates. As age increased, observed TCR beta diversity per million T cells dropped in a roughly linear way, and a significant reduction was already evident by age about 40. Because the CMV infection status of the donors was unknown, age-related changes in expanded clonotypes may potentially have been confounded. The percentage of naive T cells measured by flow cytometry correlated strongly with observed TCR beta diversity. Conclusive comparison of naive and antigen-experienced compartments was prevented by the profiling of bulk unsorted PBMCs. Compared with the aged group, the long-lived group had more naive CD4+ T cells, fewer expanded clones and increased TCR diversity, a pattern suggesting age selection.

The method was 5' RACE. The instrument was an Illumina HiSeq 2500. A second PCR of roughly 7 to 11 cycles was performed with a sample-barcoded 5' primer and a J-beta primer mix. A template-switch 5' adaptor carrying 12 random nucleotides introduced a unique molecular identifier onto each TCR beta cDNA molecule. Each sample yielded at least 2.5 million CDR3-containing paired-end reads. All of the RNA was converted into first-strand cDNA using the Mint cDNA synthesis kit, with a TRBC-specific oligonucleotide serving as the primer. All cDNA was treated with uracil-DNA glycosylase and then went through a first 18-cycle PCR with the universal primers M1SS and BC2_uni_R. From the authors' description of their analysis: For normalization, 1 million high-quality reads were randomly selected from each sample, with every read carrying a distinct molecular identifier. Reads with shared molecular identifiers were discarded instead of being binned into consensus sequences. MiTCR, with a Q25 quality threshold and the strictest error-elimination algorithm, was used for CDR3 identification, clonotype clustering and error correction. A nonparametric unseen species model with Euler transformation was used to estimate lower-bound total TCR beta diversity. In-frame beta chains were kept once TCRdb had trimmed the public reads at Q25 with fastp and called clones with MiXCR. Rows with a matching CDR3 protein are joined into one entry that keeps the most common DNA and genes. TCRdb, rather than the study authors, made the V and J calls. The sample table lists hundreds of thousands of distinct CDR3 sequences, less than 70% of them with a count of one. Of the sample, roughly 37% is held by the ten largest clones.

Sequencing used blood. This receptor was taken from an elderly man in good health. The rearranged segments are TRBV20-1 and TRBJ1-1; the D segment cannot be called with confidence. The bases are TGCAGTGCCCTCCGCAGTCCCTACACTGAAGCTTTCTTT. It encodes CSALRSPYTEAFF.